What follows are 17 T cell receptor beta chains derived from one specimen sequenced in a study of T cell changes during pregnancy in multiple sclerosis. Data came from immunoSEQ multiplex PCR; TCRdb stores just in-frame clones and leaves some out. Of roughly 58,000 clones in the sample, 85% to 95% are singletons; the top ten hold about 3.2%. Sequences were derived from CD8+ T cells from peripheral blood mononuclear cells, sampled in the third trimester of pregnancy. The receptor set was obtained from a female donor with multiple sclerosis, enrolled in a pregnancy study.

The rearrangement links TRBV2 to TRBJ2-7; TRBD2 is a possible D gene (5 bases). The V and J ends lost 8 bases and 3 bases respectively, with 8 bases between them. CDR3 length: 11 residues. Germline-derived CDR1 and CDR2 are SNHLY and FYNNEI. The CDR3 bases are TGTGCCAGCCGAGGGCTCTACGAGCAGTACTTC. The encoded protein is CASRGLYEQYF.

CDR3 DNA sequence: TGCGCCAGCTCCCGGGGGTTTGAGGGCAATGAGCAGTTCTTC. Translated, it gives CASSRGFEGNEQFF. The rearrangement links TRBV10-1 to TRBJ2-1, with a tentative D call TRBD2 (6 bases). The V gene lost 8 bases and the J gene lost 6 bases, with 17 bases spanning the gap. Germline CDR1 and CDR2: WNHNN and SYGVQD (reference sequence). CDR3 length: 14 residues.

In DNA form, the CDR3 reads TGTGCCAGCAGCGAAAGGGCCACGAGGGAGGATACGCAGTATTTT. Encoded protein: CASSERATREDTQYF. The chain combines TRBV21-1 with TRBJ2-3; the DNA was not compared with TRBD2, the D call given in the table. TRBV21-1 is noted as a pseudogene. The CDR3 contains 15 residues.

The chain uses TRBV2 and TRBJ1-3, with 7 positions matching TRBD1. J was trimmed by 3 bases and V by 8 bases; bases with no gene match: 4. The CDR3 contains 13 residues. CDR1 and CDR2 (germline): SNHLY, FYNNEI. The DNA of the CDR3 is TGTGCCAGCGAGGGGACAGTTGGAAACACCATATATTTT. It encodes CASEGTVGNTIYF.

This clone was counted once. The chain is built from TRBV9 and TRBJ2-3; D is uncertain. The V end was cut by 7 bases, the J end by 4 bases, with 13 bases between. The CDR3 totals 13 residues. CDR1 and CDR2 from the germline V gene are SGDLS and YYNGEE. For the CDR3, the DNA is TGTGCCAGCCGGCCCAGTAGCTCAGATACGCAGTATTTT. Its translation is CASRPSSSDTQYF.

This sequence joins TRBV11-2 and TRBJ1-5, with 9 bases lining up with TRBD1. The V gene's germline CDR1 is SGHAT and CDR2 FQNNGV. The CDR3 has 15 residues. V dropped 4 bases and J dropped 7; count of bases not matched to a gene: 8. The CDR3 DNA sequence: TGTGCCAGCAGCTCCACAGGGGGCGCAGGGCAGCCCCAGCATTTT. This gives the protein CASSSTGGAGQPQHF.

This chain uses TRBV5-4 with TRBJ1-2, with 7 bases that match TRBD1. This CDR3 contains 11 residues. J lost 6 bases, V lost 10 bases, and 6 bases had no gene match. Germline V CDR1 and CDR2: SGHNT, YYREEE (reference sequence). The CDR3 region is CAGNRGDGYTF. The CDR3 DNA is TGTGCCGGGAACAGGGGAGATGGCTACACCTTC.

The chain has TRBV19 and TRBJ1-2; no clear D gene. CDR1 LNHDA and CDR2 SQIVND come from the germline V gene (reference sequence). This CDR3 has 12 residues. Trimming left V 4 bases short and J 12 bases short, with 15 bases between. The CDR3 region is CASSRRQKADTF. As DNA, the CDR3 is TGTGCCAGTAGTAGGAGGCAGAAGGCTGACACCTTC.

For the CDR3, the DNA is TGTGCCAGCAGCTCAAAGGGGACAGGGCGGTGGAGCAATCAGCCCCAGCATTTT. Its translation: CASSSKGTGRWSNQPQHF. This rearrangement joins TRBV7-2 to TRBJ1-5; 9 positions agree with TRBD1. Per germline, CDR1 SGHTA and CDR2 FQGNSA. Losses at the gene ends were 4 bases for V and 1 base for J; bases not matched to a gene: 11. The CDR3 runs to 18 residues. The complete variable domain, with remaining parts taken from reference TRBV7-2 and TRBJ1-5, reads GAGVSQSPSNKVTEKGKDVELRCDPISGHTALYWYRQSLGQGLEFLIYFQGNSAPDKSGLPSDRFSAERTGGSVSTLTIQRTQQEDSAVYLCASSSKGTGRWSNQPQHFGDGTRLSIL.

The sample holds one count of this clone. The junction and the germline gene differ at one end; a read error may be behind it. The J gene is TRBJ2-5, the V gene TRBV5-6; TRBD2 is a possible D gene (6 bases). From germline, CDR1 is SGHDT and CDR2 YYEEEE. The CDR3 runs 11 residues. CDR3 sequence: CASSFGGKEDF. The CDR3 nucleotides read TGTGCCAGCAGCTTCGGAGGGAAGGAGGACTTC.

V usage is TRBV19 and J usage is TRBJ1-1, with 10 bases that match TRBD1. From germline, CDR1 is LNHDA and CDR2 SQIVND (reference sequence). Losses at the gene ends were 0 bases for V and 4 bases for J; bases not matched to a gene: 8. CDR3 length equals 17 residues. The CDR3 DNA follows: TGTGCCAGTAGTATAGATAGGGGACAGGGGTTATCCACTGAAGCTTTCTTT. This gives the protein CASSIDRGQGLSTEAFF.

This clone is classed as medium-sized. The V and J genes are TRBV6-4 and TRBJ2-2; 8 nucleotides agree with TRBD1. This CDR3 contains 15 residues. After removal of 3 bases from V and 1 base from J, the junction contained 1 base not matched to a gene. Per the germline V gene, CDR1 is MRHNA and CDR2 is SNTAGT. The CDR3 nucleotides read TGTGCCAGCAGTGAGGGGACAGGGAACACCGGGGAGCTGTTTTTT. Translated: CASSEGTGNTGELFF.

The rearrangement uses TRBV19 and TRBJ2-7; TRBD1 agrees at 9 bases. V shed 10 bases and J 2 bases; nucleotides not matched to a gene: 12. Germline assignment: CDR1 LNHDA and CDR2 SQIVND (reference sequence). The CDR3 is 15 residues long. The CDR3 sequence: CAKPGTGKRPYEQYF. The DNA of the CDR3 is TGTGCCAAACCAGGGACAGGGAAACGACCCTACGAGCAGTACTTC. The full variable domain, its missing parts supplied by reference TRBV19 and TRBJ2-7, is DGGITQSPKYLFRKEGQNVTLSCEQNLNHDAMYWYRQDPGQGLRLIYYSQIVNDFQKGDIAEGYSVSREKKESFPLTVTSAQKNPTAFYLCAKPGTGKRPYEQYFGPGTRLTVT.

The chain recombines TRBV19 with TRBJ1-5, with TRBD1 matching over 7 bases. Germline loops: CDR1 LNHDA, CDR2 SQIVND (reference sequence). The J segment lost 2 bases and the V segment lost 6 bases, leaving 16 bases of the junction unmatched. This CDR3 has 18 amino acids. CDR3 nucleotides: TGTGCCAGTAGGCCTGACAGGGACATATGGGCGGGCAATCAGCCCCAGCATTTT. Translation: CASRPDRDIWAGNQPQHF. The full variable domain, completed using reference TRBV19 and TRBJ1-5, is DGGITQSPKYLFRKEGQNVTLSCEQNLNHDAMYWYRQDPGQGLRLIYYSQIVNDFQKGDIAEGYSVSREKKESFPLTVTSAQKNPTAFYLCASRPDRDIWAGNQPQHFGDGTRLSIL.

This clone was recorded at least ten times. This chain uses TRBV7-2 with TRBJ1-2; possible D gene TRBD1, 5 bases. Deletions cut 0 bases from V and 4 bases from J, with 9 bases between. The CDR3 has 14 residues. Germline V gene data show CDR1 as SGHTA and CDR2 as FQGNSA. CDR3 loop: CASSLASGGYGYTF. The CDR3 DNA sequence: TGTGCCAGCAGCTTAGCGTCGGGGGGCTATGGCTACACCTTC.

The CDR3 protein is CASQGAHNSNQPQHF. DNA of the CDR3: TGTGCCAGCCAGGGGGCTCACAATAGCAATCAGCCCCAGCATTTT. The J gene is TRBJ1-5, the V gene TRBV19, with 8 bases fitting TRBD1. The CDR3 contains 15 residues. Germline CDR1 reads LNHDA; CDR2 reads SQIVND (reference sequence). V lost 9 bases and J lost 0; bases outside the gene matches: 7.

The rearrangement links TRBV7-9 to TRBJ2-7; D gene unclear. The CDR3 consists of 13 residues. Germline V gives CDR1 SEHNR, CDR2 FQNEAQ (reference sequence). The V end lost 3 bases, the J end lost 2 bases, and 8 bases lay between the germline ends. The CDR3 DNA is TGTGCCAGCAGCTTTGTGGCAGCCTACGAGCAGTACTTC. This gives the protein CASSFVAAYEQYF.